This T cell receptor beta chain was identified during a study of shared clonotypes between healthy human individuals. Overall study findings and caveats: Among several donors, around 5% of naive CD4 clonotypes were found in common.

In the CD4+ fraction, cells were divided into CD45RA+ naive and CD45RA-negative memory subsets. The CDR3 length is 15 residues. Trimming left V 6 bases short and J 11 bases short, with 22 bases between. Germline V gene lookup returns CDR1 MDHEN and CDR2 SYDVKM. Sequencing used immunoSEQ multiplex PCR; TCRdb keeps in-frame clones, though not all of them. The sample consists of more than 2 million clones, 95% of them appearing once. Turning to this clone: Its antigen is undetermined.

The sequence derives from a man younger than 30 in good health. Sequences were obtained from naive CD4+ T cells sorted from blood. Indicated subset: CD45RA+ positively selected. The V call is TRBV28, the J call TRBJ1-4; unclear D gene. As DNA, the CDR3 is TGTGCCAGCAGCCCAGTGTTACTCCACTCCGACAAACTGTTTTTT. Its translation is CASSPVLLHSDKLFF.